The rows below give T cell receptor beta chains drawn from one sample of a study of early T cells in non-severe SARS-CoV-2 infection. TCRdb re-analysed the 5' RACE reads in MiXCR, keeping a single row per CDR3 protein. The data show some 57,000 distinct CDR3 sequences, with 7.5% to 9.5% seen just once and around 4.4% held by the top ten. The sample taken for sequencing was whole blood. These TCRs come from an adult who was a healthcare worker with PCR-confirmed SARS-CoV-2 infection or an uninfected control (not recorded which). Each CDR3 is given with its conserved first and last residue. The D gene is left open where the match is weak. Not every row has a clone size; where given, it reads once, few, many or a size class.

cdr3_nt cdr3_aa clone_size j_call cdr3_length v_call d_call
TGCAGCGTACAATTCGGGACAGGGGGCGAACAGCCCCAGCATTTT CSVQFGTGGEQPQHF many TRBJ1-5 15 TRBV29-1 TRBD1
TGCAGCGCACGACCCGAATCGACAGAGATCTATGAGCAGTTCTTC CSARPESTEIYEQFF few TRBJ2-1 15 TRBV29-1 -
TGCAGTGCTAAGGCCGGACTAGCGGGAGGGCTCGGTACAGATACGCAGTATTTT CSAKAGLAGGLGTDTQYF few TRBJ2-3 18 TRBV20-1 TRBD2
TGTGCCAGCAGCATCGGACAGGGGGCGCCCGATGAGCAGTTCTTC CASSIGQGAPDEQFF - TRBJ2-1 15 TRBV7-9 TRBD1
TGCAGTGCTAGAGATTGGCTAGAGGAGGATCAGCCCCAGCATTTT CSARDWLEEDQPQHF few TRBJ1-5 15 TRBV20-1 -
TGTGCCAGTAAGCGGGGCGCCACAACAGATACGCAGTATTTT CASKRGATTDTQYF few TRBJ2-3 14 TRBV9 TRBD2
TGTGCCAGCGGCCTCAGACAGGGGTCTCAGCCCCAGCATTTT CASGLRQGSQPQHF many TRBJ1-5 14 TRBV28 TRBD1
TGCGCCAGCAGCCAAGAAGGACGGTCCACCTTC CASSQEGRSTF few TRBJ1-2 11 TRBV4-1 -
TGTGCCAGCAGCCTATGCTACGAGCAGTACTTC CASSLCYEQYF - TRBJ2-7 11 TRBV14 -
TGTGCTAGTGGTGCCTCCTTAGCGGCAGACTACCAAGAGACCCAGTACTTC CASGASLAADYQETQYF few TRBJ2-5 17 TRBV12-5 -
TGCGCCAGCAGCCAAGAAGGGACAGCTGGAAACACCATATATTTT CASSQEGTAGNTIYF - TRBJ1-3 15 TRBV4-1 TRBD1
TGTGCCAGTAGTACAAAGCCCGGACAGGGACTGGGTTCCAAAAACATTCAGTACTTC CASSTKPGQGLGSKNIQYF many TRBJ2-4 19 TRBV19 TRBD1
TGCGCCAGCAGCTTGGCTGTTGCTAGCGGGGGCAATGAGCAGTTCTTC CASSLAVASGGNEQFF - TRBJ2-1 16 TRBV5-1 TRBD2
TGCGCCAGCAGCCCATGGACTAGCGGGAGGATAACAGATACGCAGTATTTT CASSPWTSGRITDTQYF few TRBJ2-3 17 TRBV5-1 TRBD2
TGTGCCACCAGCAGAGGAGGGGATCAGCCCCAGCATTTT CATSRGGDQPQHF - TRBJ1-5 13 TRBV15 -
TGTGCCAGCAGAACTGCCGGGACGGGTTACACCGGGGAGCTGTTTTTT CASRTAGTGYTGELFF - TRBJ2-2 16 TRBV27 -
TGTGCCAGCAGCACTAGCGGGAGAAGTGATACGCAGTATTTT CASSTSGRSDTQYF few TRBJ2-3 14 TRBV6-5 TRBD2
TGTGCCAGCAGTTCGGGACAGGGGTCACTTGGCTACACCTTC CASSSGQGSLGYTF - TRBJ1-2 14 TRBV6-5 TRBD1
TGTGCCAGCAGCTCCATGGACAGGAGATACTCCTACGAGCAGTACTTC CASSSMDRRYSYEQYF - TRBJ2-7 16 TRBV13 TRBD1
TGTGCCAGCAGTTTAGTCCTCGTAGAAGAGCAGTACTTC CASSLVLVEEQYF - TRBJ2-7 13 TRBV12-3/TRBV12-4 -
TGTGCCACCAGCGGGGGCGGGACAGGGAACTACGAGCAGTACTTC CATSGGGTGNYEQYF - TRBJ2-7 15 TRBV15 TRBD1
TGTGCCAGCAGCAGGGGGCAGCTCGTCTCTGGGGCCAACGTCCTGACTTTC CASSRGQLVSGANVLTF many TRBJ2-6 17 TRBV7-6 TRBD1
TGCGCCAGCAGTATTACTAGGGGGGCTGTGGCGTTTATAGGGGCAGCAGATACGCAGTATTTT CASSITRGAVAFIGAADTQYF many TRBJ2-3 21 TRBV4-1 -
TGTGCCAGCAGCTCTCGACAGGGCGGCCCCGAGCAGTACTTC CASSSRQGGPEQYF - TRBJ2-7 14 TRBV27 TRBD1
TGTGCCAGCAGTTTACACACCCCGGGACAGGGATATCAGCCCCAGCATTTT CASSLHTPGQGYQPQHF few TRBJ1-5 17 TRBV12-3/TRBV12-4 TRBD1
TGTGCCAGCAGCCAAGATCTGACAACTAGCGGGAGAGGCAATGAGCAGTTCTTC CASSQDLTTSGRGNEQFF - TRBJ2-1 18 TRBV3-1 TRBD2
TGTGCCAGCGTCCGGACAGGGCGAGGGGAGACCCAGTACTTC CASVRTGRGETQYF few TRBJ2-5 14 TRBV2 TRBD1
TGTGCCAGCAGCTTAGGAGCTAGCGGGAGCGGCGAGCAGTACTTC CASSLGASGSGEQYF - TRBJ2-7 15 TRBV7-9 TRBD2
TGTGCCAGCAGCTACGGACAAGGGTATGGAGCGGATGGGGATGAGCAGTTCTTC CASSYGQGYGADGDEQFF - TRBJ2-1 18 TRBV7-9 -
TGTGCCAGCAGCCGCAGCGGGCTATCCTACGAGCAGTACTTC CASSRSGLSYEQYF few TRBJ2-7 14 TRBV7-9 -
TGTGCCAGCAGTCTGGCGGCCCCCGGGACTAGCGGGAGCAAGTCTCCTGAGCAGTTCTTC CASSLAAPGTSGSKSPEQFF many TRBJ2-1 20 TRBV28 TRBD2
TGCGCCAGCAGCTTAGCCACTGGGGCCAACGTCCTGACTTTC CASSLATGANVLTF many TRBJ2-6 14 TRBV5-1 -
TGTGCCAGCAGCTTAGGGATTAGCGGTCCTCAGGGTACGCAGTATTTT CASSLGISGPQGTQYF many TRBJ2-3 16 TRBV7-2 -
TGTGCCAGCAGCTTGCTACACACCTACGAGCAGTACTTC CASSLLHTYEQYF - TRBJ2-7 13 TRBV11-2 -
TGTGCCAGCAGCTTTGTCCAGTCAACTAATGAAAAACTGTTTTTT CASSFVQSTNEKLFF few TRBJ1-4 15 TRBV5-5 -
TGTGCCAGCAGCTCAATCGGGGCCGGAAACACCATATATTTT CASSSIGAGNTIYF many TRBJ1-3 14 TRBV12-3/TRBV12-4 -
TGCAGTGCTAGAGATCCGCCGGGACCTCGGGAGTTTTACAACGAGCAGTACTTC CSARDPPGPREFYNEQYF few TRBJ2-7 18 TRBV20-1 -
TGTGCCAGCAGCTGGGACAGGGGGCTTTTCGAGCAGTACTTC CASSWDRGLFEQYF - TRBJ2-7 14 TRBV11-2 TRBD1